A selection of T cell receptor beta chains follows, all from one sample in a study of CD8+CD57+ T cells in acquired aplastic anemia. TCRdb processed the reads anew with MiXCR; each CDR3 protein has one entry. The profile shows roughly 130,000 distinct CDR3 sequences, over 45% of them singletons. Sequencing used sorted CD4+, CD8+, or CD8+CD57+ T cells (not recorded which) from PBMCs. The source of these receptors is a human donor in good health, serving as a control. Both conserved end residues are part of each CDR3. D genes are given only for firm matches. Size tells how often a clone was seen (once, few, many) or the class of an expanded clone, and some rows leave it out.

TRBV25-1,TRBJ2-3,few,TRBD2,CASSGGGAGRSTDTQYF,TGTGCCAGCAGTGGGGGAGGAGCGGGGCGGAGCACAGATACGCAGTATTTT
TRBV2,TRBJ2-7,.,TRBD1,CASNLGTGSTYEQYF,TGTGCCAGCAACCTCGGGACAGGGTCCACCTACGAGCAGTACTTC
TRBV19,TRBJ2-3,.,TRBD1,CASSIGTANADTQYF,TGTGCCAGTAGTATCGGGACAGCAAACGCAGATACGCAGTATTTT
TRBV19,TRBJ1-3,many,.,CASSNREGGNTIYF,TGTGCCAGTAGTAACAGGGAAGGAGGAAACACCATATATTTT
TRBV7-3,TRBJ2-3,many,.,CASSFASSTDTQYF,TGTGCCAGCAGCTTCGCGAGTAGCACAGATACGCAGTATTTT
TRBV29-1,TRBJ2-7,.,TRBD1,CSVGGGQGQYEQYF,TGCAGCGTCGGTGGCGGACAGGGTCAATACGAGCAGTACTTC
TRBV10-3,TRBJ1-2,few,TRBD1,CAISEGTGVYGYTF,TGTGCCATCAGTGAGGGGACAGGGGTCTATGGCTACACCTTC
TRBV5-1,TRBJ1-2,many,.,CASSLEDSYGYTF,TGCGCCAGCAGCTTGGAGGACAGCTATGGCTACACCTTC
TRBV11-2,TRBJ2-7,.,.,CASSHNPVEASYEQYF,TGTGCCAGCAGCCACAACCCCGTGGAAGCCTCCTACGAGCAGTACTTC
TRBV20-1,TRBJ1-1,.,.,CSARYQGRDTEAFF,TGCAGTGCTAGATACCAGGGTAGAGACACTGAAGCTTTCTTT
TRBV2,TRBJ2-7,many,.,CASSEMRVSVTYEQYF,TGTGCCAGCAGTGAAATGAGGGTCTCGGTCACCTACGAGCAGTACTTC
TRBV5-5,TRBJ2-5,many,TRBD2,CASSLERLAGTNTQYF,TGTGCCAGCAGCTTGGAAAGGCTAGCGGGGACTAACACCCAGTACTTC
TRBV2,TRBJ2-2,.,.,CASRWGEVFF,TGTGCCAGCAGGTGGGGGGAGGTGTTTTTT
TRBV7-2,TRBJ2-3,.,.,CASSLAAGPSTDTQYF,TGTGCCAGCAGCTTAGCGGCGGGGCCTAGCACAGATACGCAGTATTTT
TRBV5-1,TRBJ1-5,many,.,CASRGDNQPQHF,TGCGCCAGCCGGGGAGACAATCAGCCCCAGCATTTT
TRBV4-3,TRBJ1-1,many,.,CASSQGLGPNTEAFF,TGCGCCAGCAGCCAAGGTTTGGGACCGAACACTGAAGCTTTCTTT
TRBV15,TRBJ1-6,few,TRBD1,CATSRPGTGVRSPLHF,TGTGCCACCAGCCGACCCGGGACAGGGGTTAGGTCACCCCTCCACTTT
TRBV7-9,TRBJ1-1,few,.,CASSLDAQSRRF,TGTGCCAGCAGCTTAGACGCCCAAAGCAGGCGATTT
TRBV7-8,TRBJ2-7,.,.,CASSLRPDRTYEQYF,TGTGCCAGCAGCTTACGCCCTGACAGAACCTACGAGCAGTACTTC
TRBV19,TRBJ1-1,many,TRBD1,CASKQGGENTEAFF,TGTGCCAGTAAACAGGGGGGTGAGAACACTGAAGCTTTCTTT
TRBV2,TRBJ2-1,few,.,CASTMDYSYNEQFF,TGTGCCAGCACTATGGACTACTCCTACAATGAGCAGTTCTTC
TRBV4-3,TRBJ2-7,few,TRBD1,CASSRRTGDYEQYF,TGCGCCAGCAGCCGTCGGACAGGGGATTACGAGCAGTACTTC
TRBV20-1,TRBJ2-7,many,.,CSASSDPREQYF,TGCAGTGCTAGCTCGGATCCTCGCGAGCAGTACTTC
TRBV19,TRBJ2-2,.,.,CASSMQGNTGELFF,TGTGCCAGTAGTATGCAGGGTAACACCGGGGAGCTGTTTTTT
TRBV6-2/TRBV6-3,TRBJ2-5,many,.,CASSYFSGETQYF,TGTGCCAGCAGTTACTTTAGCGGAGAGACCCAGTACTTC
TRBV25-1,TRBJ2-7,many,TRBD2,CASSERRAKSGGPYEQYF,TGTGCCAGCAGTGAACGACGAGCCAAAAGCGGGGGCCCCTACGAGCAGTACTTC
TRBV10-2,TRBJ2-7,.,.,CASSEWGHYEQYF,TGCGCCAGCAGTGAGTGGGGCCATTACGAGCAGTACTTC
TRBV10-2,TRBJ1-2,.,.,CASSDDRNYGYTF,TGCGCCAGCAGTGATGATAGAAACTATGGCTACACCTTC
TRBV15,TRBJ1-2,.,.,CATSRDSVAYGYTF,TGTGCCACCAGCAGAGATTCAGTTGCCTATGGCTACACCTTC
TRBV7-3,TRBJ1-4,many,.,CASSLGGPGEKLFF,TGTGCCAGCAGCTTAGGGGGGCCTGGTGAAAAACTGTTTTTT
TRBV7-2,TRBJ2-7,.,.,CASSSSTDSYEQYF,TGTGCCAGCAGCTCCTCGACAGACTCCTACGAGCAGTACTTC
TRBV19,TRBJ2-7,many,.,CASSVGSSGEQYF,TGTGCCAGTAGTGTGGGTTCCTCGGGGGAGCAGTACTTC
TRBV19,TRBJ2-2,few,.,CASSTPSRELFF,TGTGCCAGTAGTACGCCCAGCCGGGAGCTGTTTTTT
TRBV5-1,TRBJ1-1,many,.,CASSSGEMNTEAFF,TGCGCCAGCAGCTCAGGAGAAATGAACACTGAAGCTTTCTTT
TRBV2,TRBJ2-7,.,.,CASSIAGFEQYF,TGTGCCAGCTCAATTGCGGGGTTCGAGCAGTACTTC
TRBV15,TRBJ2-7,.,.,CATSRDLYSSYEQYF,TGTGCCACCAGCAGAGATCTGTACAGCTCCTACGAGCAGTACTTC
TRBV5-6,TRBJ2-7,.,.,CASFGSSSYEQYF,TGTGCCAGCTTCGGGTCTAGCTCCTACGAGCAGTACTTC
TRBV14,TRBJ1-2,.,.,CASSQDESPGQPDGYTF,TGTGCCAGCAGCCAAGATGAGTCCCCCGGACAGCCAGACGGCTACACCTTC
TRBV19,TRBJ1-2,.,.,CASSISGRLGYTF,TGTGCCAGTAGTATTTCAGGTCGCTTAGGTTACACCTTC
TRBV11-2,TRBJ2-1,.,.,CASSLPAGGYDEQFF,TGTGCCAGCAGCTTACCTGCGGGTGGGTACGATGAGCAGTTCTTC
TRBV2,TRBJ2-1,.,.,CASCATHLLNEQFF,TGTGCCAGCTGCGCGACCCATCTGCTAAATGAGCAGTTCTTC
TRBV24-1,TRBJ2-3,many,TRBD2,CATSGGTSGTDTQYF,TGTGCCACCAGTGGCGGGACTAGCGGGACAGATACGCAGTATTTT
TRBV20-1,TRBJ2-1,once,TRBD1,CSAIAGTGEKDEQFF,TGCAGTGCGATAGCCGGGACAGGGGAAAAGGATGAGCAGTTCTTC
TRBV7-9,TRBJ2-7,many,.,CASSLARVGGPYEQYF,TGTGCCAGCAGCTTAGCTAGGGTTGGCGGGCCCTACGAGCAGTACTTC
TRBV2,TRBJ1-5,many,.,CASSEEGNSNQPQHF,TGTGCCAGCAGTGAGGAGGGAAATAGCAATCAGCCCCAGCATTTT
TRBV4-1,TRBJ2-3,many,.,CASSLGHLITDTQYF,TGCGCCAGCAGCCTGGGACATTTGATCACAGATACGCAGTATTTT
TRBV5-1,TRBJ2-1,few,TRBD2,CASSLVAGGPHNEQFF,TGCGCCAGCAGCTTGGTGGCGGGGGGGCCACACAATGAGCAGTTCTTC
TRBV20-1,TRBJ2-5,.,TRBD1,CSAGTDQETQYF,TGCAGTGCTGGGACAGACCAAGAGACCCAGTACTTC